This TCR beta chain was profiled in a study of blood T cell repertoires in COVID-19. Study-wide background: Acute and convalescent COVID-19 specimens originated in the United States, Italy and Spain. PBMCs, B-cell-depleted T cells, or T cells were the source of the cDNA or gDNA that made up the material.

Original methodology: Amplified reference gene primers provided the basis for estimating nucleated cell counts. Produced via immunoSEQ multiplex PCR; TCRdb's table is partial and in-frame only. V, J and clone size were drawn from that table, and D and trimming were deduced from the DNA. Of under 250,000 clones detected, 80% to 90% appear once; the ten largest clones hold approximately 2.6%. From germline, CDR1 is KGHSH and CDR2 LQKENI. The CDR3 is made up of 19 amino acids. V dropped 0 bases and J dropped 4; count of bases not matched to a gene: 16. Sequencing was carried out using peripheral blood. The source of this sequence is a man aged 50 to 59 who had recovered from COVID-19. V and J are TRBV18 and TRBJ1-2, with 8 bases matching TRBD1. The CDR3 coding sequence is TGTGCCAGCTCACCACCGGATTGGGGCAGGGGGCGCATAGGCTATGGCTACACCTTC. The encoded protein is CASSPPDWGRGRIGYGYTF.